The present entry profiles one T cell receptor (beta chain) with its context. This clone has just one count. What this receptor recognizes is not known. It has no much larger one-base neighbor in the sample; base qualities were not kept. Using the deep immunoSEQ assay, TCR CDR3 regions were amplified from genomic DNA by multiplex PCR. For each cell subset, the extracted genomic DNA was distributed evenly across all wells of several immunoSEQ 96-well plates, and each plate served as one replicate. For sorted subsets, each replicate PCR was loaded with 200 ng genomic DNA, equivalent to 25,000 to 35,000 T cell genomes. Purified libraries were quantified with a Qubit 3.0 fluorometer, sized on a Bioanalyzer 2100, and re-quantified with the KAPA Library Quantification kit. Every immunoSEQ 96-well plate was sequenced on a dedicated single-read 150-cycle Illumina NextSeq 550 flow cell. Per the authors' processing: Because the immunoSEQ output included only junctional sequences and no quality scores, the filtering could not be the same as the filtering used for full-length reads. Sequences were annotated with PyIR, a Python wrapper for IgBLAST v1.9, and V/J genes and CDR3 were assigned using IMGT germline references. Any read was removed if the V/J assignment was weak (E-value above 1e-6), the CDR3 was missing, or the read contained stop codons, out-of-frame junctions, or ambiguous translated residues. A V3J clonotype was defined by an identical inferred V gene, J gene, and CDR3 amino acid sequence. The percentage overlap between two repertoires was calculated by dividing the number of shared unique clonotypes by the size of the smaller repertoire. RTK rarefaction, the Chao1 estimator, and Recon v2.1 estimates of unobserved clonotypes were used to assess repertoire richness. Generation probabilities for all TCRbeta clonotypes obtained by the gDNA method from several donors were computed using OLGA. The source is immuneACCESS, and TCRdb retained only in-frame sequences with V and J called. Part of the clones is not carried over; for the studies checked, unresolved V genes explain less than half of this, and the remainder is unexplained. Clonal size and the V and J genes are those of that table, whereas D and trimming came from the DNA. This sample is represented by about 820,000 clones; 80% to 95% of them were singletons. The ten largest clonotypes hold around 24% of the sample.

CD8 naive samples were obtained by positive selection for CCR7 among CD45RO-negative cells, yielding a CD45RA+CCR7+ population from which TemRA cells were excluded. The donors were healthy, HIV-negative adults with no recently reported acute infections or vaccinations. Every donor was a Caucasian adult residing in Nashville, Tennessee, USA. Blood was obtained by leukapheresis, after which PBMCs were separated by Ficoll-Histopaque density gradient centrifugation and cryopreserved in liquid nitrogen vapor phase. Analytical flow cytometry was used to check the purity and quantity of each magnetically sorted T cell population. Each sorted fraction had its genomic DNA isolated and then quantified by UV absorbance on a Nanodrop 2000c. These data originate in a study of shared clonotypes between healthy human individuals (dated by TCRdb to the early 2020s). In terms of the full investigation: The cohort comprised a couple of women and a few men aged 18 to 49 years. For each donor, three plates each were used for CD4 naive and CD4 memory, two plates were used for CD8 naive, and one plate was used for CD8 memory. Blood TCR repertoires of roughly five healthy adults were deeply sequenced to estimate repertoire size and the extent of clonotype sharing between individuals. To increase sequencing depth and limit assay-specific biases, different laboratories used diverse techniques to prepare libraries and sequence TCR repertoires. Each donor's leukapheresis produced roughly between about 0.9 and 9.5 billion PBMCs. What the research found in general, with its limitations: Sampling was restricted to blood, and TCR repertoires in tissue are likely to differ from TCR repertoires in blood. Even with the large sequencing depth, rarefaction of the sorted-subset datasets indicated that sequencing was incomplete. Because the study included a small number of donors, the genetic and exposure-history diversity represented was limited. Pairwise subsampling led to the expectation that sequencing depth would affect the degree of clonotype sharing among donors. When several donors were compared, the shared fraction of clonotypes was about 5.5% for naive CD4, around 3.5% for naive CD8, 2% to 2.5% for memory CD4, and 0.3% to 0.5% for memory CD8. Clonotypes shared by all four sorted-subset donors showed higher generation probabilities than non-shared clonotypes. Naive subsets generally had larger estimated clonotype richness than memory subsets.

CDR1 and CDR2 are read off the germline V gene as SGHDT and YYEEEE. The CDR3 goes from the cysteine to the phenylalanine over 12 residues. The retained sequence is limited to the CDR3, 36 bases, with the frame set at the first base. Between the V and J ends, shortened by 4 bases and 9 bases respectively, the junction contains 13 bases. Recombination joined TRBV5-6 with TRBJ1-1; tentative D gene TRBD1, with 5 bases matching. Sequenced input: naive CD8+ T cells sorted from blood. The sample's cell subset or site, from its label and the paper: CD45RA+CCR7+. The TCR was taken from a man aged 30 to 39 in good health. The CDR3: CASSPPGRKAFF. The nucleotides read TGTGCCAGCAGCCCGCCGGGACGTAAAGCTTTCTTT.